This T cell receptor beta chain was sequenced in a study of cytomegalovirus exposure and HLA in healthy donors. The PCR was carried out with 60 Vbeta primers and 13 Jbeta primers. Only in-frame clones appear in the TCRdb table, and some are missing; sequencing was by immunoSEQ multiplex PCR. This table has roughly 110,000 clones, over 70% appearing once. This clone was seen only a few times. The CDR3 spans 15 residues. V lost 4 bases and J lost 6, with 18 bases in between. The germline CDR1 and CDR2 sequences are LNHNV and YYDKDF (reference sequence). The receptor was isolated from a male donor in good health and CMV-seropositive. The J gene is TRBJ1-2, the V gene TRBV15; a possible D gene is TRBD1 (5 bases). Specimen: PBMCs. CDR3 nucleotide sequence: TGTGCCACCAGCACGTCAGGGAGGGACGTGAATGGCTACACCTTC. This translates into CATSTSGRDVNGYTF.